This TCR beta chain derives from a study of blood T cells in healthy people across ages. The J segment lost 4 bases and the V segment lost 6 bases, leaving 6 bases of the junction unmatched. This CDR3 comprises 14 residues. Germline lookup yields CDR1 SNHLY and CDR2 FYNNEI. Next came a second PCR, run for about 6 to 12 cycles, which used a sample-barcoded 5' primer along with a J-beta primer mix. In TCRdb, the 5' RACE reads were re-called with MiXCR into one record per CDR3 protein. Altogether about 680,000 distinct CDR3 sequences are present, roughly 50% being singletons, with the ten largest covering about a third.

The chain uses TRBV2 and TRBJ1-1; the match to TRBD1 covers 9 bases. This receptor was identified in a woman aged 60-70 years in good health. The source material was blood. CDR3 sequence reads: CASRWDRVGTEAFF. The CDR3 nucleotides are TGTGCCAGCAGATGGGACAGGGTCGGCACTGAAGCTTTCTTT. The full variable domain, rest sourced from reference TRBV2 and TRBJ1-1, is EPEVTQTPSHQVTQMGQEVILRCVPISNHLYFYWYRQILGQKVEFLVSFYNNEISEKSEIFDDQFSVERPDGSNFTLKIRSTKLEDSAMYFCASRWDRVGTEAFFGQGTRLTVV.